The 30 T cell receptor beta chains reported below all come from one sample, sequenced in a study of a mutant IDH1 vaccine in newly diagnosed glioma listed by TCRdb under 2021. The receptor library was made with the immunoSEQ multiplex PCR assay. Imported from immuneACCESS, the table was reduced by TCRdb to in-frame sequences with V and J called. These copies leave out some clones; in studies compared against another copy, an unresolved V gene accounts for under half, and the cause of the remainder is not known. The sample profile shows about 75,000 clones; around 90% of them were found once. The top ten clones comprise roughly 0.6% of the sample. These receptors have no known antigen. Per the publication, the time point label means: week 5, during vaccination. Each vaccine dose, consisting of 300 ug of a 20-mer mutant IDH1 peptide in Montanide, was administered subcutaneously with topical imiquimod.

The starting material was PBMCs, obtained from a glioma patient whose treatment included an IDH1 peptide vaccine. Receptors were obtained from a woman aged 50 to 60 with glioma.

The chain couples TRBV6-5 to TRBJ1-1; D remains unclear. The germline gives CDR1 MNHEY, CDR2 SVGAGI. CDR3 length: 12 amino acids. V was trimmed by 6 bases and J by 7 bases, leaving 12 bases between them. CDR3 DNA: TGTGCCAGCAGAGCATACGAGGTTGAAGCTTTCTTT. It is translated as CASRAYEVEAFF.

The chain joins TRBV10-3 to TRBJ2-2, with 11 nucleotides matching TRBD1. Trimming removed 6 bases from V and 6 bases from J; junction bases left unmatched: 6. Germline CDR1 is ENHRY and CDR2 is SYGVKD. This CDR3 is 15 amino acids long. CDR3 nucleotides: TGTGCCATCAGCTCCGGACAGGGGGCGGCCGGGGAGCTGTTTTTT. It translates to CAISSGQGAAGELFF.

Only one count was recorded for this clone. V gene TRBV18 combines with J gene TRBJ2-7, with 8 bases lining up with TRBD2. This CDR3 comprises 14 residues. V was clipped by 5 bases and J by 6 bases; unmatched bases: 9. The germline gives CDR1 KGHSH, CDR2 LQKENI. CDR3 region: CASSIYGRAGEQYF. The DNA for the CDR3 is TGTGCCAGCTCAATTTACGGGAGGGCGGGCGAGCAGTACTTC.

The chain has TRBV28 and TRBJ2-5, with D possibly matching TRBD1 (7 bases). Germline V CDR1 and CDR2: MDHEN, SYDVKM. CDR3 length: 17 residues. Trimming removed 3 bases at V and 4 bases at J, with 21 bases between. The CDR3 region is CASSFPRGAETAETQYF. The CDR3 nucleotides read TGTGCCAGCAGTTTCCCCAGGGGGGCGGAAACGGCAGAGACCCAGTACTTC. The complete variable domain, with remaining parts taken from reference TRBV28 and TRBJ2-5, reads DVKVTQSSRYLVKRTGEKVFLECVQDMDHENMFWYRQDPGLGLRLIYFSYDVKMKEKGDIPEGYSVSREKKERFSLILESASTNQTSMYLCASSFPRGAETAETQYFGPGTRLLVL.

The chain has TRBV5-1 and TRBJ2-5; TRBD1 might be the D (6 bases). Deletions cut 4 bases from V and 5 bases from J, with 15 bases between. The CDR3 has 14 residues. CDR1 and CDR2 (germline): SGHRS, YFSETQ. CDR3 sequence: CASSRQVNGETQYF. The CDR3, as DNA: TGCGCCAGCAGCAGACAGGTTAATGGGGAGACCCAGTACTTC.

The V call is TRBV6-1, the J call TRBJ2-3; the match to TRBD1 covers 11 bases. This CDR3 comprises 16 residues. With V trimmed by 2 bases and J by 4 bases, 5 bases remained unmatched. Germline V gene data show CDR1 as MNHNS and CDR2 as SASEGT. The CDR3: CASSETGTGGPDTQYF. For the CDR3, the DNA is TGTGCCAGCAGTGAAACCGGGACAGGGGGGCCAGATACGCAGTATTTT.

The rearrangement joins TRBV5-1 to TRBJ1-1; D not certain. The germline V and J ends were trimmed by 4 bases and 1 base, with 8 bases remaining between them. Germline CDR1 and CDR2: SGHRS and YFSETQ. The CDR3 sequence is 13 residues long. CDR3 sequence: CASSAVGNTEAFF. Written as DNA, the CDR3 is TGCGCCAGCAGCGCGGTAGGGAACACTGAAGCTTTCTTT.

This clone was detected only once. CDR3 region: CASSPRQGRGTNEKLFF. The CDR3 DNA reads TGTGCCAGCTCACCACGACAGGGGCGAGGGACTAATGAAAAACTGTTTTTT. This sequence joins TRBV18 and TRBJ1-4; 8 nucleotides line up with TRBD1. V was pared by 1 base and J by 2 bases, with 6 bases of the junction left unmatched. Germline V gives CDR1 KGHSH, CDR2 LQKENI. This CDR3 spans 17 amino acids. Full variable domain (remainder filled in from reference TRBV18 and TRBJ1-4): NAGVMQNPRHLVRRRGQEARLRCSPMKGHSHVYWYRQLPEEGLKFMVYLQKENIIDESGMPKERFSAEFPKEGPSILRIQQVVRGDSAAYFCASSPRQGRGTNEKLFFGSGTQLSVL.

This chain connects TRBV6-6 to TRBJ1-6; D uncertain. This CDR3 has 14 amino acids. Germline assignment: CDR1 MNHNY and CDR2 SVGAGI (reference sequence). CDR3 bases: TGTGCTGCCGGGCAGGTCTCCTATAATTCACCCCTCCACTTT. This gives the protein CAAGQVSYNSPLHF.

The chain links TRBV6-5 to TRBJ2-7; 9 nucleotides align to TRBD1. The CDR3 is 16 amino acids. Germline V gene lookup returns CDR1 MNHEY and CDR2 SVGAGI. Unmatched junction bases numbered 9, after V lost 1 base and J lost 5 bases. The CDR3 is CASSYFGRDRAHEQYF. The CDR3 coding sequence is TGTGCCAGCAGTTACTTTGGCCGGGACAGGGCCCACGAGCAGTACTTC.

The chain links TRBV5-1 to TRBJ1-2, with 9 nucleotides matching TRBD1. In germline, CDR1 is SGHRS, CDR2 YFSETQ. V dropped 4 bases and J dropped 8; count of bases not matched to a gene: 6. The CDR3 loop spans 13 amino acids. The CDR3 reads CASSPTGGLGYTF. The CDR3 nucleotides are TGCGCCAGCAGCCCGACAGGGGGACTCGGCTACACCTTC.

The chain employs TRBV7-2 and TRBJ1-5; maybe TRBD1 (6 bases). This CDR3 has 14 residues. Trimming removed 2 bases from V and 6 bases from J, with 11 bases in between. Germline CDR1 and CDR2: SGHTA and FQGNSA. Here the CDR3 reads CASSLNRVSQPQHF. Here the CDR3 DNA reads TGTGCCAGCAGCTTAAACAGGGTTAGTCAGCCCCAGCATTTT.

This chain joins TRBV2 and TRBJ2-1, with D possibly matching TRBD2 (7 bases). CDR3 length: 18 residues. Trimming shortened V by 3 bases and J by 0 bases, and 18 bases separated the two germline ends. Germline CDR1 is SNHLY and CDR2 is FYNNEI. The CDR3 sequence: CASSDRPGGPFSYNEQFF. The CDR3 region has the DNA TGTGCCAGCAGTGACCGTCCCGGGGGGCCCTTCTCCTACAATGAGCAGTTCTTC. The full variable domain, its missing parts supplied by reference TRBV2 and TRBJ2-1, is EPEVTQTPSHQVTQMGQEVILRCVPISNHLYFYWYRQILGQKVEFLVSFYNNEISEKSEIFDDQFSVERPDGSNFTLKIRSTKLEDSAMYFCASSDRPGGPFSYNEQFFGPGTRLTVL.

This clone appeared a single time. The genes are TRBV6-1 and TRBJ2-7, with 7 bases lining up with TRBD1. This CDR3 spans 13 amino acids. The germline V gene encodes CDR1 MNHNS and CDR2 SASEGT. With 3 bases clipped from V and 7 bases from J, the junction kept 6 bases outside the gene matches. The CDR3 DNA reads as TGTGCCAGCAGTGAGGGACAGCCGGGGGAGCAGTACTTC. Its protein product is CASSEGQPGEQYF.

V and J are TRBV11-1 and TRBJ2-2; no firm D call. V dropped 5 bases and J dropped 6 bases, with 10 bases sitting between them. Germline CDR1 is SGHAT and CDR2 is FQDESV (reference sequence). The CDR3 spans 13 residues. CDR3 sequence (DNA): TGTGCCAGCAGCAGCCAGCAGGCCGGGGAGCTGTTTTTT. Amino acids: CASSSQQAGELFF.

V gene TRBV4-2 combines with J gene TRBJ2-2; 11 positions agree with TRBD1. This CDR3 is built from 18 residues. Germline trimming cut 1 base from V and 5 bases from J; bases unmatched to any gene: 9. The germline gives CDR1 LGHNA, CDR2 YNFKEQ. CDR3 bases: TGTGCCAGCAGCCAAGGATCCGGGACAGGGGGTCGAACCGGGGAGCTGTTTTTT. It encodes CASSQGSGTGGRTGELFF.

A single count supports this clone. The chain joins TRBV27 to TRBJ2-7; no firm D call. The CDR3 spans 13 residues. Germline values: CDR1 MNHEY, CDR2 SMNVEV (reference sequence). V lost 3 bases and J 0 bases, leaving 6 bases between the germline ends. The CDR3 DNA follows: TGTGCCAGCAGTTTGTTAAGCTCCTACGAGCAGTACTTC. As protein: CASSLLSSYEQYF.

This sequence joins TRBV9 and TRBJ1-2, with a weak D call TRBD1 (6 bases). CDR3 size: 14 residues. CDR1 and CDR2 from the germline V gene are SGDLS and YYNGEE. Trimming stripped 0 bases from V and 3 bases from J, with 9 bases between. The DNA of the CDR3 is TGTGCCAGCAGCGTAGCTAACAGGGACTATGGCTACACCTTC. Translation gives CASSVANRDYGYTF.

The rearrangement uses TRBV25-1 and TRBJ2-7; 13 bases are a match to TRBD2. CDR1 MGHDK and CDR2 SYGVNS come from the germline V gene. Losses at the gene ends were 4 bases for V and 4 bases for J; bases not matched to a gene: 13. The CDR3 spans 18 residues. CDR3 in amino acids: CASSGTIGTSGIRYEQYF. The CDR3 DNA is TGTGCCAGCAGTGGGACGATAGGGACTAGCGGGATAAGGTACGAGCAGTACTTC.

The chain uses TRBV19 and TRBJ2-1; 8 bases line up with TRBD2. J was trimmed by 7 bases and V by 10 bases; bases with no gene match: 12. In germline, CDR1 is LNHDA, CDR2 SQIVND (reference sequence). The CDR3 contains 14 residues. The CDR3 reads CATTRAGVKNEQFF. The CDR3 nucleotides read TGTGCCACTACACGAGCGGGAGTCAAGAATGAGCAGTTCTTC.

CDR3 DNA: TGTGCCAGCAGCTTAAGACAGGGATATAATTCACCCCTCCACTTT. Protein: CASSLRQGYNSPLHF. The rearrangement joins TRBV11-2 to TRBJ1-6, with 7 nucleotides matching TRBD1. Trimming took 2 bases from V and 4 from J; bases not matched to a gene: 2. Looked up from germline, CDR1 is SGHAT and CDR2 is FQNNGV. This CDR3 region has 15 residues.

The rearrangement uses TRBV11-2 and TRBJ2-7; the D gene is possibly TRBD2 (7 bases). The germline gives CDR1 SGHAT, CDR2 FQNNGV. V lost 1 base, J lost 3 bases, and 13 bases lay in between. The CDR3 runs to 15 residues. The CDR3: CASSLGRGAVYEQYF. CDR3 DNA: TGTGCCAGCAGCTTAGGACGGGGGGCCGTCTACGAGCAGTACTTC.

This rearrangement joins TRBV27 to TRBJ2-1; D ambiguous. CDR1 MNHEY and CDR2 SMNVEV come from the germline V gene (reference sequence). The CDR3 covers 14 residues. Trimming took 3 bases from V and 2 from J, leaving 8 bases between them. CDR3 sequence: CASSLSRAYNEQFF. For the CDR3, the DNA is TGTGCCAGCAGTTTGAGCCGGGCCTACAATGAGCAGTTCTTC.

The rearrangement links TRBV28 to TRBJ2-4, with TRBD2 matching 10 bases. V lost 7 bases, J lost 1 base, and 7 bases stayed unmatched. Per germline, CDR1 MDHEN and CDR2 SYDVKM. CDR3 length: 16 amino acids. The CDR3 DNA reads TGTGCCAGCACAAAGCCGGGACTAGCGGCCAAAAACATTCAGTACTTC. It codes for CASTKPGLAAKNIQYF.

The V call is TRBV28, the J call TRBJ2-6; perhaps TRBD2 as D (6 bases). V was clipped by 1 base and J by 4 bases, with 11 bases between them. The CDR3 loop spans 16 amino acids. Germline assignment: CDR1 MDHEN and CDR2 SYDVKM. CDR3 loop: CASSLSGGGGANVLTF. The CDR3 coding sequence is TGTGCCAGCAGTTTATCGGGCGGAGGGGGGGCCAACGTCCTGACTTTC.

This chain connects TRBV7-2 to TRBJ1-4; 12 bases line up with TRBD1. Germline CDR1 is SGHTA and CDR2 is FQGNSA. With 5 bases clipped from V and 7 bases from J, the junction kept 5 bases outside the gene matches. The CDR3 is made up of 15 amino acids. DNA for the CDR3: TGTGCCAGCAGCCGGGACAGGGGGCAAGGTGAAAAACTGTTTTTT. Translating it yields CASSRDRGQGEKLFF.

In its sample, this clone was seen a few times. This sequence joins TRBV6-1 and TRBJ2-5; D not certain. Germline assignment: CDR1 MNHNS and CDR2 SASEGT. This CDR3 comprises 16 residues. With 4 bases removed from V and 1 base from J, the gap between germline ends came to 16 bases. CDR3 in amino acids: CASSVQLGGGQETQYF. As DNA, the CDR3 is TGTGCCAGCAGTGTCCAGCTCGGTGGCGGCCAAGAGACCCAGTACTTC.

The chain carries TRBV7-9 and TRBJ2-3, with D uncertain. The CDR3 is 16 amino acids. The V gene lost 6 bases and the J gene lost 0 bases, with 16 bases spanning the gap. Germline V gene lookup returns CDR1 SEHNR and CDR2 FQNEAQ (reference sequence). CDR3 loop: CASRSPLTRSTDTQYF. In nucleotides, the CDR3 is TGTGCCAGCAGGTCTCCCCTTACCCGTAGCACAGATACGCAGTATTTT.

The chain recombines TRBV9 with TRBJ1-1; 12 nucleotides align to TRBD1. The CDR3 contains 16 residues. V dropped 3 bases and J dropped 12; count of bases not matched to a gene: 15. Germline V gene sequence: CDR1 SGDLS, CDR2 YYNGEE. Written as DNA, the CDR3 is TGTGCCAGCAGCGCCGAACCGGGACAGGGGGCGAGGGGAACTTTCTTT. Its protein is CASSAEPGQGARGTFF.

V usage is TRBV9 and J usage is TRBJ1-5; 9 bases align to TRBD1. The CDR3 runs to 15 residues. Trimming removed 2 bases from V and 3 bases from J; junction bases left unmatched: 3. Germline loops: CDR1 SGDLS, CDR2 YYNGEE. Here the CDR3 DNA reads TGTGCCAGCAGCGTTACAGGGGGCTACAATCAGCCCCAGCATTTT. Its translation: CASSVTGGYNQPQHF.